The clone carrying this T cell receptor (beta chain) was detected only once. Its target is unknown. The CDR3 covers 17 residues. The V segment lost 4 bases and the J segment 6 bases; nucleotides outside the gene matches: 16. The germline V gene encodes CDR1 SNHLY and CDR2 FYNNEI. The data were taken from a study of cytomegalovirus exposure and HLA in healthy donors. In the study overall: Drawn from HLA-typed donors, tens of millions of unique TCRs were held in an early data release.

Regarding the study as a whole: An analysis that came later showed most CMV-associated TCR beta chains appearing HLA-restricted. Cytomegalovirus status, reportedly, was diagnosed with high specificity and sensitivity by the classifier. TCR association rates varied by HLA locus in a later analysis, with DRB1 highest and HLA-C lowest.

13 Jbeta primers and 60 Vbeta primers were used for the PCR. Sequenced by immunoSEQ multiplex PCR; TCRdb stores in-frame clones only, minus some. The sample consists of fewer than 110,000 clones, around 79% of them appearing once. This sequence joins TRBV2 and TRBJ2-3, with TRBD2 identical over 7 bases. The TCR originated in a woman in her forties in good health and CMV-seronegative. The source material was PBMCs. CDR3 amino acids: CASSGLTAGEVIDTQYF. CDR3 bases: TGTGCCAGCAGTGGTCTGACGGCGGGGGAAGTCATCGATACGCAGTATTTT.